The clone carrying this T cell receptor beta chain was seen many times. This table comes from immunoSEQ multiplex PCR, and its TCRdb copy is limited to in-frame clones, with some not included. The sample shows hundreds of thousands of clones, around four fifths of them seen only once. This entry comes from a study of blood T cell repertoires in COVID-19. Looked up from germline, CDR1 is LGHNA and CDR2 is YNFKEQ. Losses at the gene ends were 4 bases for V and 7 bases for J; bases not matched to a gene: 5. This CDR3 has 13 residues. The receptor comes from a woman in her forties or fifties with active or convalescent COVID-19. The chain uses TRBV4-2 and TRBJ2-7, with 9 bases that match TRBD1. The sequenced sample consisted of peripheral blood. The CDR3 DNA reads as TGTGCCAGCAGCCGGGACAGGGTGAGTGAGCAGTACTTC. Protein: CASSRDRVSEQYF.